The rows below give T cell receptor beta chains drawn from one sample of a study of shared clonotypes between healthy human individuals. Generated by immunoSEQ multiplex PCR, the TCRdb table keeps only in-frame clones and is missing some. The data contain a few million clones, roughly 90% of them singletons. The sequencing input was naive CD4+ T cells from PBMCs. The receptors derive from a man aged 18 to 30 in good health. Some clones in this sample may be carry-over from other donors' samples. Each CDR3 is given with its conserved first and last residue. Each record gives: V gene, clone size, D gene, J gene, CDR3 protein, CDR3 DNA. The D gene is left open where the match is weak. Size is stated for part of the rows, as once, few or many counts, or as a class when the clone is expanded.

TRBV7-9,NA,NA,TRBJ2-3,CASSPGPDTQYF,TGTGCCAGCAGCCCCGGCCCAGATACGCAGTATTTT
TRBV5-8,NA,NA,TRBJ1-5,CASSPDTGRGPQHF,TGTGCCAGCAGCCCGGACACTGGGAGGGGGCCCCAGCATTTT
TRBV4-3,NA,TRBD2,TRBJ2-7,CASSRDFSGSSYEQYF,TGCGCCAGCAGCCGAGACTTTAGCGGGAGCTCCTACGAGCAGTACTTC
TRBV10-1,NA,TRBD2,TRBJ2-1,CASSALLAGNNEQFF,TGCGCCAGCAGCGCCTTACTAGCGGGGAACAATGAGCAGTTCTTC
TRBV19,NA,TRBD1,TRBJ1-5,CASSILMGQGFLQPQHF,TGTGCCAGTAGTATTTTGATGGGACAGGGATTTCTTCAGCCCCAGCATTTT
TRBV5-5,NA,NA,TRBJ2-3,CASRWTGGGDTQYF,TGTGCCAGCAGATGGACAGGAGGGGGAGATACGCAGTATTTT
TRBV18,NA,NA,TRBJ2-1,CASSLRGASEQFF,TGTGCCAGCTCACTGAGGGGGGCCTCGGAGCAGTTCTTC
TRBV9,NA,NA,TRBJ2-3,CASSATGHTDTQYF,TGTGCCAGCAGCGCCACTGGTCACACAGATACGCAGTATTTT
TRBV15,NA,NA,TRBJ2-5,CATSRRDGKETQYF,TGTGCCACCAGCAGGCGAGATGGCAAGGAGACCCAGTACTTC
TRBV27,NA,NA,TRBJ1-1,CASSLGGAVGTEAFF,TGTGCCAGCAGTCTTGGGGGCGCGGTGGGCACTGAAGCTTTCTTT
TRBV2,NA,TRBD1,TRBJ1-1,CASSLAGGTEAFF,TGTGCCAGCAGTCTCGCAGGGGGAACTGAAGCTTTCTTT
TRBV5-1,NA,TRBD1,TRBJ2-5,CASRTTGTVAETQYF,TGCGCCAGCAGGACCACCGGGACAGTTGCAGAGACCCAGTACTTC
TRBV6-9,NA,NA,TRBJ2-4,CASSYQVGLWNPKNIQYF,TGTGCCAGCAGTTATCAGGTAGGGTTATGGAATCCTAAAAACATTCAGTACTTC
TRBV29-1,NA,TRBD1,TRBJ2-1,CSVDNRGLNEQFF,TGCAGCGTTGACAACAGGGGGCTAAATGAGCAGTTCTTC
TRBV10-1,NA,NA,TRBJ2-7,CASSVRASYEQYF,TGCGCCAGCAGTGTACGGGCCTCCTACGAGCAGTACTTC
TRBV7-8,NA,NA,TRBJ2-3,CASSLVGLLGDTQYF,TGTGCCAGCAGCTTAGTAGGACTATTAGGAGATACGCAGTATTTT
TRBV2,NA,NA,TRBJ2-7,CASGRVYEQYF,TGTGCCAGCGGTAGGGTCTACGAGCAGTACTTC
TRBV28,NA,NA,TRBJ1-2,CASGPSRGFGYTF,TGTGCCAGCGGTCCCAGCCGGGGTTTTGGCTACACCTTC
TRBV11-2,NA,NA,TRBJ1-4,CASSSPHTGEKLFF,TGTGCCAGCAGCTCACCCCACACAGGGGAAAAACTGTTTTTT
TRBV11-1,NA,NA,TRBJ2-3,CASSLGGQRKDTQYF,TGTGCCAGCAGCTTAGGAGGGCAAAGGAAGGATACGCAGTATTTT
TRBV28,once,TRBD1,TRBJ1-5,CASETTGSRPQHF,TGTGCCAGCGAAACGACAGGGAGCCGGCCCCAGCATTTT
TRBV2,NA,NA,TRBJ2-2,CASSGGTSSSTGELFF,TGTGCCAGCAGTGGGGGGACTTCCTCCAGTACCGGGGAGCTGTTTTTT
TRBV10-1,few,NA,TRBJ1-5,CASSESSGVVYQPQHF,TGCGCCAGCAGTGAGTCGTCAGGAGTGGTCTATCAGCCCCAGCATTTT